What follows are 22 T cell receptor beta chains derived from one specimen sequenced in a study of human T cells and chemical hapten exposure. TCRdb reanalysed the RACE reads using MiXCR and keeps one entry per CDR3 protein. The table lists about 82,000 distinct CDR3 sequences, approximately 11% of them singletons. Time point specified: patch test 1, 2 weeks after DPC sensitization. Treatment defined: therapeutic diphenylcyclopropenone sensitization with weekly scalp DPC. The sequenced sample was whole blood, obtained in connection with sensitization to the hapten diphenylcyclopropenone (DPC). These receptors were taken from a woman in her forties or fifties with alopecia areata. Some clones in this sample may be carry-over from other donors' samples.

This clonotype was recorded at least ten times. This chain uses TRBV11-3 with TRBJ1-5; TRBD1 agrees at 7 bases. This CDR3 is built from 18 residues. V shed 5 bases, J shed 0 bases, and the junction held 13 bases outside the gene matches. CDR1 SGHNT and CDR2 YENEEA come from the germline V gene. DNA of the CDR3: TGTGCCAGCAGCCATACCGGGACAGAATATTATAGCAATCAGCCCCAGCATTTT. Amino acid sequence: CASSHTGTEYYSNQPQHF.

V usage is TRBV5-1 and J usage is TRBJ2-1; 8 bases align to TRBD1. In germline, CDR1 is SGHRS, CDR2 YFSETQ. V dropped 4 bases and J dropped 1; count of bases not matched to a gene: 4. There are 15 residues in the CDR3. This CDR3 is CASSPGGRSYNEQFF. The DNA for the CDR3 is TGCGCCAGCAGCCCAGGGGGCCGTTCCTACAATGAGCAGTTCTTC.

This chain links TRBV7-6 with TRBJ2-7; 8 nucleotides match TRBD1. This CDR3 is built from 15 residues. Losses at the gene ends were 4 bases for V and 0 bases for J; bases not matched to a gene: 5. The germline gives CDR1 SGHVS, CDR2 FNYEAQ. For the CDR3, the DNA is TGTGCCAGCAGCTCAAACAGGGGGAGCTCCTACGAGCAGTACTTC. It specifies CASSSNRGSSYEQYF.

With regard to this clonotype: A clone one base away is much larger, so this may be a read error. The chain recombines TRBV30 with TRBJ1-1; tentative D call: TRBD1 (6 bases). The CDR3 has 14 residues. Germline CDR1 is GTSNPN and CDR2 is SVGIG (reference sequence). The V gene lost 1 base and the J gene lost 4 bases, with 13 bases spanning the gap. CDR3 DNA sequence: TGTGCCTGGAGTGCAGGGCAGGGGACCACTGAAGCTTTCTTT. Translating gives CAWSAGQGTTEAFF.

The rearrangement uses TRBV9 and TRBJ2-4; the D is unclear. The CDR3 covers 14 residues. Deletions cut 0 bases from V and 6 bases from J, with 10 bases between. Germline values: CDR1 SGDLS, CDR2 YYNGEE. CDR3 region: CASSVEPSGNIQYF. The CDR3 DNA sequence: TGTGCCAGCAGCGTAGAGCCATCCGGAAACATTCAGTACTTC.

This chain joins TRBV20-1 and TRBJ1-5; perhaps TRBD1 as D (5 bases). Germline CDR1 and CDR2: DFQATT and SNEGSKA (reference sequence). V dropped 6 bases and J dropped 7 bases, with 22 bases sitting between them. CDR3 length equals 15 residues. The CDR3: CSASGMTIQVQPQHF. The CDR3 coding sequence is TGCAGTGCCAGTGGGATGACAATACAGGTACAGCCCCAGCATTTT.

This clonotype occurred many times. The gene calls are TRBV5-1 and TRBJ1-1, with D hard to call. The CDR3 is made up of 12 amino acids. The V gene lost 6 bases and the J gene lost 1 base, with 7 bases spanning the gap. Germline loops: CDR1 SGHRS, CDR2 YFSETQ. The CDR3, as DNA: TGCGCCAGCAAGCTGGGGAACACTGAAGCTTTCTTT. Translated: CASKLGNTEAFF.

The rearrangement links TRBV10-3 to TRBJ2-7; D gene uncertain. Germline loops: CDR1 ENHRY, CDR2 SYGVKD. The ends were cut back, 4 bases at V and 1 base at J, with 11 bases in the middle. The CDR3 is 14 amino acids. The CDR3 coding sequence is TGTGCCATCAGTGCTATGAACCGGTCCTACGAGCAGTACTTC. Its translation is CAISAMNRSYEQYF.

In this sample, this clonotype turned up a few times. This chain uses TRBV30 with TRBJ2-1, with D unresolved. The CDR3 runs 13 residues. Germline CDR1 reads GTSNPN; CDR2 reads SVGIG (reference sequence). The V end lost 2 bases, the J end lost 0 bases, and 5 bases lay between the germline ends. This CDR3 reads CAWSPSSYNEQFF. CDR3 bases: TGTGCCTGGAGTCCGAGCTCCTACAATGAGCAGTTCTTC. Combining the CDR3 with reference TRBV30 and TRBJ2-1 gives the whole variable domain SQTIHQWPATLVQPVGSPLSLECTVEGTSNPNLYWYRQAAGRGLQLLFYSVGIGQISSEVPQNLSASRPQDRQFILSSKKLLLSDSGFYLCAWSPSSYNEQFFGPGTRLTVL.

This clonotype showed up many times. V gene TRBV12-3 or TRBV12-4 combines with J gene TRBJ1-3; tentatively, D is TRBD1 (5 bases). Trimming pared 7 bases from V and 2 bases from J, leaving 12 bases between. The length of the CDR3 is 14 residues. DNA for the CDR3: TGTGCCAGCACCCCAATGGGACCTGGAAACACCATATATTTT. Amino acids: CASTPMGPGNTIYF.

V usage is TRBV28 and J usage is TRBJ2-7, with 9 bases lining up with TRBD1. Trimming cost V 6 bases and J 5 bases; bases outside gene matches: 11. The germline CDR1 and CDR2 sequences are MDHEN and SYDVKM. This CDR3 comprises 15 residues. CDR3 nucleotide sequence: TGTGCCAGCAGACCTACAGGGGGCATCACTCACGAGCAGTACTTC. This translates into CASRPTGGITHEQYF.

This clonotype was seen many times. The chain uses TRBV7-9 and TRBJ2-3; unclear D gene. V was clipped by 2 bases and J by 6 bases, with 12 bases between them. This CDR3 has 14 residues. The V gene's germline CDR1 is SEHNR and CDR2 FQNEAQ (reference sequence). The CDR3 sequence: CASSLRSATDTQYF. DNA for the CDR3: TGTGCCAGCAGCTTACGATCGGCTACGGATACGCAGTATTTT.

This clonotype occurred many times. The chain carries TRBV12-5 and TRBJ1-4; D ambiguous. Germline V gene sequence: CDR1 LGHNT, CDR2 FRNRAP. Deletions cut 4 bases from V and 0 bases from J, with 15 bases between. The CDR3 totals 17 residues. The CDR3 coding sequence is TGTGCTAGTGGTTCGGTTCACAACCTAGCAACTAATGAAAAACTGTTTTTT. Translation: CASGSVHNLATNEKLFF.

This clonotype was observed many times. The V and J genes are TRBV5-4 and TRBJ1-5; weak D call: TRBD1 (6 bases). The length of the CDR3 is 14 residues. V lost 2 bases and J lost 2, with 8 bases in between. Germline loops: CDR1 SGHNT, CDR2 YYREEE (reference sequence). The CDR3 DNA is TGTGCCAGCAGCTTAGGGGGAGGCAATCAGCCCCAGCATTTT. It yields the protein CASSLGGGNQPQHF.

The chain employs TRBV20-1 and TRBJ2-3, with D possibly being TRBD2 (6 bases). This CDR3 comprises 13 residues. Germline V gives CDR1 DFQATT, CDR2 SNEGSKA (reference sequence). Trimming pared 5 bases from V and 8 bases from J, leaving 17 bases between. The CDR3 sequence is CSAGAGLTATQYF. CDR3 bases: TGCAGTGCTGGAGCGGGTTTGACCGCTACGCAGTATTTT.

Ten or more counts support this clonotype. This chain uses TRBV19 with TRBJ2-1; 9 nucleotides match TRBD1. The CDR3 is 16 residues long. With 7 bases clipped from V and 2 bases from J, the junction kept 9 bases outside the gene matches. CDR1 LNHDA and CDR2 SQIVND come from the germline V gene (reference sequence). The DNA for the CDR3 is TGTGCCAGTACTCAACAGGGGGCTCGCACCTACAATGAGCAGTTCTTC. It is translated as CASTQQGARTYNEQFF.

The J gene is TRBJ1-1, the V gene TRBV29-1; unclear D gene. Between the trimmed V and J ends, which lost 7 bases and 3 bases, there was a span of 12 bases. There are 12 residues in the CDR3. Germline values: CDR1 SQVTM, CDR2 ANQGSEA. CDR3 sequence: CSDAPGDTEAFF. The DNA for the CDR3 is TGCAGCGACGCCCCTGGGGACACTGAAGCTTTCTTT.

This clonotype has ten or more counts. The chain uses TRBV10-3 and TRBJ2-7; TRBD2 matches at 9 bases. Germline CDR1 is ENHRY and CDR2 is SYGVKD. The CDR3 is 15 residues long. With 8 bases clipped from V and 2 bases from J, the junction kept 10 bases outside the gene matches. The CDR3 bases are TGTGCCATCTCCTCTGGTAGCGGGGGCCCCTACGAGCAGTACTTC. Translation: CAISSGSGGPYEQYF.

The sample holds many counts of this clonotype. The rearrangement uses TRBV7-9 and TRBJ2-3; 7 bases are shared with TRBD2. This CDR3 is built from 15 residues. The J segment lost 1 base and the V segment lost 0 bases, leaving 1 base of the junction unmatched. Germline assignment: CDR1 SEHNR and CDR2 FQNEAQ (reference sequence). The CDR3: CASSLATSGTDTQYF. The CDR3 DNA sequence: TGTGCCAGCAGCTTAGCAACTAGCGGCACAGATACGCAGTATTTT. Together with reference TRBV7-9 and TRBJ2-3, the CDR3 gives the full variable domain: DTGVSQNPRHKITKRGQNVTFRCDPISEHNRLYWYRQTLGQGPEFLTYFQNEAQLEKSRLLSDRFSAERPKGSFSTLEIQRTEQGDSAMYLCASSLATSGTDTQYFGPGTRLTVL.

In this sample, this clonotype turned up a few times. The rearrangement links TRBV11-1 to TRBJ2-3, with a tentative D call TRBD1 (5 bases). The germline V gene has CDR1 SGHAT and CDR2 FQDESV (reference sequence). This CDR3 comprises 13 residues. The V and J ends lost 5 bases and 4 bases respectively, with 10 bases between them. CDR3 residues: CASSRWGPDTQYF. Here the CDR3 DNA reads TGTGCCAGCAGCCGCTGGGGCCCAGATACGCAGTATTTT.

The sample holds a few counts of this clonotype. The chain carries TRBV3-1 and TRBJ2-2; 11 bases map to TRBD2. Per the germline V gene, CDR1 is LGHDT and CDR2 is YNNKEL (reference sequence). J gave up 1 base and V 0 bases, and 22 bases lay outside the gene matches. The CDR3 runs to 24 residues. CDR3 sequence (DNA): TGTGCCAGCAGCCAAGATATTAGGGCTAGCGGGAGGAAAGGCATAGTAGAGAACACCGGGGAGCTGTTTTTT. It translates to CASSQDIRASGRKGIVENTGELFF.

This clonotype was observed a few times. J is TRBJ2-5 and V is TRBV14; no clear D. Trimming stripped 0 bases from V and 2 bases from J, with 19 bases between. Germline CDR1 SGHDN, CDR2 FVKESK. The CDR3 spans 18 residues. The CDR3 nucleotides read TGTGCCAGCAGCCAAGAATCGAAGAGTCTTAGTAGGCAAGAGACCCAGTACTTC. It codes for CASSQESKSLSRQETQYF.